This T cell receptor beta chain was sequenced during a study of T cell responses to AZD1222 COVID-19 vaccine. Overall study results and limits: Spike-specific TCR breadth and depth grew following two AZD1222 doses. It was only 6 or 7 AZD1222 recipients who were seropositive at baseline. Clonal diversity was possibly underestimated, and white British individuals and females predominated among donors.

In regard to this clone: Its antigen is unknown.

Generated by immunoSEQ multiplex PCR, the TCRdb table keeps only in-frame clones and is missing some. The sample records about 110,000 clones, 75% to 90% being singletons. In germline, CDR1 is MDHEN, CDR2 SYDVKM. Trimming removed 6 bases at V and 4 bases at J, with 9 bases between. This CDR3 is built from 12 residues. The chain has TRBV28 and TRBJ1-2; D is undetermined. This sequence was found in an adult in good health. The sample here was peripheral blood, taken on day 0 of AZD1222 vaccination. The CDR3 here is CASSSGPYGYTF. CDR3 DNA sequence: TGTGCCAGCAGCTCTGGGCCCTATGGCTACACCTTC.